These 26 T cell receptor beta chains originate from one sample sequenced in a study of blood T cells in healthy people across ages. Combining a sample-barcoded 5' primer with a J-beta primer mix, a second PCR ran for about 6 to 12 cycles. One entry per CDR3 protein results from TCRdb running MiXCR on the 5' RACE reads. This sample has around 970,000 distinct CDR3 sequences, with just over 50% found just once. Sequenced sample: blood. The receptor set was obtained from a woman aged 55 to 70 in good health.

This clonotype was recorded once. The chain employs TRBV12-3 or TRBV12-4 and TRBJ1-5; D not resolved. V was trimmed by 5 bases and J by 1 base, leaving 18 bases between them. The CDR3 sequence is 17 residues long. The DNA of the CDR3 is TGTGCCAGCAGTCCCCGTTCAGTCGAAACGAGCAATCAGCCCCAGCATTTT. Its translation is CASSPRSVETSNQPQHF.

This clonotype occurred a few times. The J gene is TRBJ1-2, the V gene TRBV5-1; possibly TRBD1 for D (6 bases). The germline gives CDR1 SGHRS, CDR2 YFSETQ. The V end lost 4 bases, the J end lost 5 bases, and 18 bases lay between the germline ends. The CDR3 runs to 15 residues. CDR3 loop: CASSTWTGGAYGYTF. DNA of the CDR3: TGCGCCAGCAGCACCTGGACGGGGGGCGCATATGGCTACACCTTC.

The chain links TRBV29-1 to TRBJ2-5; either TRBD1 or TRBD2 may supply D (6 bases each). The CDR3 has 14 amino acids. With 6 bases removed from V and 5 bases from J, the gap between germline ends came to 19 bases. CDR1 is SQVTM, CDR2 ANQGSEA, per germline. CDR3 coding DNA: TGCAGCGTGGGACTCGGGGGCAGGTGGGAGACCCAGTACTTC. Its translation is CSVGLGGRWETQYF.

The gene calls are TRBV12-3 or TRBV12-4 and TRBJ2-7; a weak D match, TRBD2 (5 bases). The V end was cut by 0 bases, the J end by 6 bases, with 9 bases between. The CDR3 loop spans 13 amino acids. In DNA form, the CDR3 reads TGTGCCAGCAGTTTAGCGCTGCGGGCCGAGCAGTACTTC. Encoded protein: CASSLALRAEQYF.

Points on this clonotype: A much larger clone differs by one base, so this may be a read error. This sequence joins TRBV4-2 and TRBJ2-7; 14 bases are a match to TRBD2. Germline V CDR1 and CDR2: LGHNA, YNFKEQ. This CDR3 is built from 15 residues. CDR3: CANSRGTSGSYEQYF. The CDR3 DNA follows: TGTGCCAACAGCCGAGGGACTAGCGGGAGTTACGAGCAGTACTTC.

This clonotype has more than one count but fewer than ten. The chain is built from TRBV15 and TRBJ2-4, with 9 bases aligning to TRBD2. The J call may be mistaken, given a closer DNA end match to TRBJ2-7. Germline CDR1 is LNHNV and CDR2 is YYDKDF (reference sequence). The CDR3 consists of 15 residues. CDR3 sequence reads: CATSFSGGLAHEQYF. The CDR3 DNA reads as TGTGCCACCAGCTTCTCGGGGGGACTAGCCCACGAGCAGTACTTC.

This clonotype has ten or more counts. This clone may be a read error of a much larger clone one base away. The chain couples TRBV20-1 to TRBJ2-5; D gene unclear. Germline lookup yields CDR1 DFQATT and CDR2 SNEGSKA (reference sequence). Trimming cost V 1 base and J 11 bases, with 11 bases left between them. This CDR3 has 11 residues. The chain's CDR3 is CSARVLNEQYF. In DNA, the CDR3 is TGCAGTGCTAGAGTCCTCAATGAGCAGTACTTC.

This chain joins TRBV12-3 or TRBV12-4 and TRBJ2-1, with 9 bases identical to TRBD2. This CDR3 comprises 16 residues. The ends lost 6 bases at V and 8 bases at J; junction bases unmatched: 14. The CDR3 DNA is TGTGCCAGCAGCTTCCGCGTAGCGGGAGTCAAGGATGAGCAGTTCTTC. It specifies CASSFRVAGVKDEQFF.

This clonotype has more than one count but fewer than ten. The J gene is TRBJ2-3, the V gene TRBV12-3 or TRBV12-4, with no clear D. The germline V and J ends were trimmed by 5 bases and 6 bases, with 12 bases remaining between them. The CDR3 loop spans 13 amino acids. The CDR3 here is CASSPPLLDTQYF. In nucleotides, the CDR3 is TGTGCCAGCAGTCCCCCGTTGCTTGATACGCAGTATTTT.

The J gene is TRBJ2-5, the V gene TRBV7-2; tentative D call: TRBD2 (5 bases). V was clipped by 7 bases and J by 2 bases, with 14 bases between them. CDR1 is SGHTA, CDR2 FQGNSA, per germline. The CDR3 is made up of 14 amino acids. The CDR3 region is CASTPGVLQETQYF. CDR3 nucleotides: TGTGCCAGCACTCCCGGGGTCTTACAAGAGACCCAGTACTTC.

This clonotype appeared a few times. The chain carries TRBV10-3 and TRBJ2-7; TRBD2 matches 7 bases. CDR3 size: 16 residues. Germline CDR1 ENHRY, CDR2 SYGVKD. V lost 2 bases to trimming and J lost 4 bases; unmatched junction nucleotides: 11. The DNA for the CDR3 is TGTGCCATCAGTGAGGATGGCGCGGGGGTCCTGTACGAGCAGTACTTC. It encodes CAISEDGAGVLYEQYF.

For the CDR3, the DNA is TGTGCCAGCAGTTTAGGACGGACGGCTGAGGAGTACTTC. Translation gives CASSLGRTAEEYF. V usage is TRBV27 and J usage is TRBJ2-4; D not certain. The CDR3 runs 13 residues. V was trimmed by 2 bases and J by 14 bases, leaving 16 bases between them. Germline CDR1 and CDR2: MNHEY and SMNVEV (reference sequence).

The rearrangement links TRBV7-9 to TRBJ2-3, with D unresolved. The CDR3 has 14 residues. From germline, CDR1 is SEHNR and CDR2 FQNEAQ (reference sequence). The V and J ends lost 7 bases and 4 bases respectively, with 15 bases between them. The CDR3 DNA sequence: TGTGCCAGCAAACCCCTACTTTCCGCAGATACGCAGTATTTT. It specifies CASKPLLSADTQYF.

The V gene is TRBV11-2, the J gene TRBJ2-3; 8 bases fit TRBD2. V dropped 5 bases and J dropped 1; count of bases not matched to a gene: 8. The V gene's germline CDR1 is SGHAT and CDR2 FQNNGV. CDR3 length: 16 residues. The DNA for the CDR3 is TGTGCCAGCAGCCCCCGGGGGGGCGAAGGCACAGATACGCAGTATTTT. The encoded protein is CASSPRGGEGTDTQYF.

The chain combines TRBV28 with TRBJ2-1; D assignment may be TRBD1 or TRBD2 (6 bases each). The DNA end favors TRBJ2-7, so the J call may be wrong. This CDR3 is 15 amino acids long. Germline values: CDR1 MDHEN, CDR2 SYDVKM. As DNA, the CDR3 is TGTGCCAGCAGTTCCGGGGGCCTGGGATACAATGAGCAGTACTTC. It is translated as CASSSGGLGYNEQYF.

This clonotype has only one observation. The V gene is TRBV7-9, the J gene TRBJ2-7; D is unresolved. The CDR3 loop spans 12 amino acids. Deletions cut 3 bases from V and 8 bases from J, with 11 bases between. The germline gives CDR1 SEHNR, CDR2 FQNEAQ (reference sequence). The CDR3 protein is CASSFPAPQQYF. CDR3 DNA: TGTGCCAGCAGCTTCCCAGCTCCCCAGCAGTACTTC.

The sample holds a few counts of this clonotype. The rearrangement uses TRBV18 and TRBJ2-3; no clear D. The CDR3 contains 13 residues. Germline CDR1 KGHSH, CDR2 LQKENI. V was shortened by 6 bases and J by 2 bases, with 9 bases between the two germline ends. The CDR3 reads CASSQTLTDTQYF. The CDR3 DNA is TGTGCCAGCTCCCAGACCCTCACAGATACGCAGTATTTT.

This clonotype was detected a few times. This chain connects TRBV29-1 to TRBJ2-7; TRBD2 aligns across 8 bases. V lost 4 bases, J lost 1 base, and 6 bases stayed unmatched. The length of the CDR3 is 14 residues. The germline gives CDR1 SQVTM, CDR2 ANQGSEA. CDR3 DNA: TGCAGCGTTGGCCTAGCGGGTTTTTCCTACGAGCAGTACTTC. Residues: CSVGLAGFSYEQYF.

For this clonotype: A read error may account for a junction end that differs from germline. The V gene is TRBV9, the J gene TRBJ2-5; D perhaps matches TRBD1 (6 bases). The germline V gene has CDR1 SGDLS and CDR2 YYNGEE. The CDR3 runs 14 residues. The chain's CDR3 is CAGSAEAGEQTQYF. The CDR3 DNA is TGTGCCGGCAGTGCCGAAGCAGGGGAGCAGACCCAGTACTTC.

This chain joins TRBV2 and TRBJ2-3; D perhaps matches TRBD2 (5 bases). Germline loops: CDR1 SNHLY, CDR2 FYNNEI. This CDR3 region has 14 residues. Trimming removed 7 bases from V and 4 bases from J, with 15 bases in between. In DNA, the CDR3 is TGTGCCAGCATCGAAGTAGCGAGGGCAGATACGCAGTATTTT. This sequence encodes CASIEVARADTQYF.

This clonotype was counted a few times. The rearrangement joins TRBV3-1 to TRBJ2-7; D ambiguous. V lost 2 bases and J lost 2, with 19 bases in between. The germline CDR1 and CDR2 sequences are LGHDT and YNNKEL (reference sequence). This CDR3 is 17 amino acids long. The CDR3 sequence is CASSQMKTVMGPYEQYF. The CDR3 nucleotides are TGTGCCAGCAGCCAAATGAAGACCGTAATGGGCCCCTACGAGCAGTACTTC.

The V and J genes are TRBV4-2 and TRBJ2-5, with unresolved D. The V gene lost 0 bases and the J gene lost 13 bases, with 15 bases spanning the gap. The CDR3 consists of 13 residues. Germline V gene lookup returns CDR1 LGHNA and CDR2 YNFKEQ. In DNA, the CDR3 is TGTGCCAGCAGCCAAGACCATGGAAACCCCCCGTACTTC. It translates to CASSQDHGNPPYF.

The chain links TRBV7-2 to TRBJ2-3; 10 bases are shared with TRBD2. Germline-derived CDR1 and CDR2 are SGHTA and FQGNSA. The CDR3 runs to 16 residues. V lost 2 bases and J lost 3; bases outside the gene matches: 5. The CDR3 sequence: CASSLQAGGGTDTQYF. The CDR3, as DNA: TGTGCCAGCAGCTTACAAGCGGGAGGGGGGACAGATACGCAGTATTTT.

V gene TRBV7-9 combines with J gene TRBJ2-5; unclear D gene. This CDR3 is 13 amino acids long. V dropped 2 bases and J dropped 4 bases, with 8 bases sitting between them. Germline values: CDR1 SEHNR, CDR2 FQNEAQ (reference sequence). CDR3 nucleotides: TGTGCCAGCAGCTTACGCCTTCCAGAGACCCAGTACTTC. Residues: CASSLRLPETQYF.

This chain uses TRBV4-1 with TRBJ2-5, with D possibly TRBD2 on 5 matching bases. CDR3 size: 16 residues. V gave up 0 bases and J gave up 5 bases, with 16 bases separating them. The V gene's germline CDR1 is MGHRA and CDR2 YSYEKL. The CDR3 DNA is TGCGCCAGCAGCCAAGATCTCGCTAGCACGAGGGAGACCCAGTACTTC. Encoded protein: CASSQDLASTRETQYF.

This clonotype has only a few counts. The chain employs TRBV7-9 and TRBJ2-4, with 7 bases aligning to TRBD2. The germline CDR1 and CDR2 sequences are SEHNR and FQNEAQ (reference sequence). Trimming took 5 bases from V and 9 from J; bases not matched to a gene: 10. This CDR3 has 14 amino acids. CDR3 coding DNA: TGTGCCAGCAGCGTGGTGGGGACGGGAGGCATTCAGTACTTC. Translation gives CASSVVGTGGIQYF.